This TCR beta chain was recovered during a study of post-analysis software for immune sequencing data. Study-level background: Included among the disease courses, which were recorded for the cohort, were relapsing-remitting, secondary progressive and progressive-relapsing multiple sclerosis.

V was shortened by 7 bases and J by 0 bases, with 19 bases between the two germline ends. Germline V gene lookup returns CDR1 MNHEY and CDR2 SVGEGT. The CDR3 is 17 residues long. Study-level results: Several TRBV segments occurring more often in patients than controls included TRBV5-6, TRBV5-1 and TRBV20-1. Diversity measured as normalized Chao1 was significantly lower in multiple sclerosis patients than in controls.

This clonotype was found a few times. Its antigen is as yet unknown. Every TCR beta cDNA library bore unique molecular identifiers. T cells numbering about 0.9 to 11 million yielded roughly 500,000 cDNA molecules. TCRdb re-analysed the PCR reads in MiXCR, keeping a single row per CDR3 protein. The data contain 700,000 to 900,000 distinct CDR3 sequences, approximately 44% of them seen just once; the ten biggest clones take up roughly 4.9%. The source material was blood. The gene calls are TRBV6-2 or TRBV6-3 and TRBJ1-5; TRBD1 is a possible D gene (6 bases). This clonotype was sampled from a girl aged 10 to 17 with multiple sclerosis. CDR3 in DNA: TGTGCCAGCAACAGAAGGGGGAGTGTGAATAGCAATCAGCCCCAGCATTTT. This translates into CASNRRGSVNSNQPQHF.